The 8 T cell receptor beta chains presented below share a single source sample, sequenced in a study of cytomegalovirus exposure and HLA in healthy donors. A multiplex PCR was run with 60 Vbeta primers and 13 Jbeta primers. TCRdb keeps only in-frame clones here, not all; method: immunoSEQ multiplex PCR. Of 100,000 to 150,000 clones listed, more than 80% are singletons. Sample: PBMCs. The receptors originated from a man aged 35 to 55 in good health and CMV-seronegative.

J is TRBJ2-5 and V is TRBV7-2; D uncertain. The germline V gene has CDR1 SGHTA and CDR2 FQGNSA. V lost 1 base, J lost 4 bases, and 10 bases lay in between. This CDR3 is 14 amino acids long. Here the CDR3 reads CASSLVFIRETQYF. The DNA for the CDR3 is TGTGCCAGCAGCTTAGTATTTATTCGAGAGACCCAGTACTTC.

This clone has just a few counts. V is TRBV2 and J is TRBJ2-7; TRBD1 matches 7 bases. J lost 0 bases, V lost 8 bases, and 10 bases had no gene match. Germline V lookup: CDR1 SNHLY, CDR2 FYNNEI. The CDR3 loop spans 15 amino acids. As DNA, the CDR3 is TGTGCCAGCTTAAAGGGGGCAGGGAGCTCCTACGAGCAGTACTTC. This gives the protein CASLKGAGSSYEQYF.

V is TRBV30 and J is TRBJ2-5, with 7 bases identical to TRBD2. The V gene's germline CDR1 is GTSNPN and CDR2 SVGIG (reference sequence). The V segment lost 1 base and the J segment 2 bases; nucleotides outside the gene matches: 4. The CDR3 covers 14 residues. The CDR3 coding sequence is TGTGCCTGGAGTGGAGTCGGGGGGCAAGAGACCCAGTACTTC. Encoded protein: CAWSGVGGQETQYF.

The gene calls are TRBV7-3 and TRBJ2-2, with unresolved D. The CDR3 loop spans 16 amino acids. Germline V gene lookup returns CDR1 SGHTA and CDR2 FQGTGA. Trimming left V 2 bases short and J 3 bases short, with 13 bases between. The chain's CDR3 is CASSLFPDRDTGELFF. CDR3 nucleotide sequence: TGTGCCAGCAGCTTATTTCCCGATCGGGACACCGGGGAGCTGTTTTTT.

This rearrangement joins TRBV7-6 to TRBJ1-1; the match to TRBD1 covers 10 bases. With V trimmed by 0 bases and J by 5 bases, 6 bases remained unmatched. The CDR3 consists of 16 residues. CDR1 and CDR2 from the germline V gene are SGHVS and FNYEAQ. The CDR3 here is CASSLATGGALTEAFF. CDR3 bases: TGTGCCAGCAGCTTAGCGACAGGGGGCGCGTTAACTGAAGCTTTCTTT.

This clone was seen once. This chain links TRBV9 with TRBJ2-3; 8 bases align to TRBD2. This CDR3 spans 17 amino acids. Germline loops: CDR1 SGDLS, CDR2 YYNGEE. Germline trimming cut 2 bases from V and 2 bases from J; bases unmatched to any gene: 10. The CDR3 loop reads CASSVTPGLVSTDTQYF. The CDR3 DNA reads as TGTGCCAGCAGCGTGACACCGGGACTAGTATCCACAGATACGCAGTATTTT.

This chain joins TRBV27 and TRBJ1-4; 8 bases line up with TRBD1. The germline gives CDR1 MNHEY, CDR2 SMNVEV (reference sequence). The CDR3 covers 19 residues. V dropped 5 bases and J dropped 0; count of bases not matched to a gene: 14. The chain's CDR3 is CASSPQGAFAPATNEKLFF. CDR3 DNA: TGTGCCAGCAGTCCGCAGGGGGCATTTGCACCCGCAACTAATGAAAAACTGTTTTTT.

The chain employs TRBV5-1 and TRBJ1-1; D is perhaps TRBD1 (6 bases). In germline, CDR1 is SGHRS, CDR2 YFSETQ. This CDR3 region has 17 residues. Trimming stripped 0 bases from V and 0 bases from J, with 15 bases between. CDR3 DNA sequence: TGCGCCAGCAGCTTGGTCCCGGGGGGCTTCATGAACACTGAAGCTTTCTTT. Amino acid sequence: CASSLVPGGFMNTEAFF.